This T cell receptor beta chain comes out of a study of metastatic and nonmetastatic thyroid tumors. At the level of the study: Thyroid patients, malignant and benign, had repertoires compared across blood and tumor or nodule tissue.

Patients underwent thyroid surgery, and none had received any treatment before it. A remark on this clone: Its antigen is as yet unknown.

In the study's own analysis: The authors used CDR3 differences across clinicopathological groups to build a distant-metastasis classifier for papillary thyroid cancer. Through MiXCR, TCRdb re-clonotyped the PCR reads. The V and J calls and clone size come from TCRdb's table, not from the authors' own analysis. The data show approximately 24,000 clones, 20% to 25% seen once. CDR3 length: 16 residues. From germline, CDR1 is LGHNT and CDR2 FRNRAP. V lost 0 bases to trimming and J lost 2 bases; unmatched junction nucleotides: 7. Points from the study as a whole: It was reportedly found that TCR beta diversity was significantly higher in malignant thyroid tumors than in benign nodules, a difference seen in both blood and tumor samples.

The receptor's source is a male donor with papillary thyroid cancer or a benign thyroid nodule (not recorded which). Some clones in this sample may be carry-over from other donors' samples. The sequenced sample was blood. The chain recombines TRBV12-5 with TRBJ2-7; 7 bases agree with TRBD1. The DNA for the CDR3 is TGTGCTAGTGGTTTGGTATTGGGGACAGAGCCCTACGAGCAGTACTTC. Protein sequence: CASGLVLGTEPYEQYF.